These 22 T cell receptor beta chains share one sample of origin, sequenced in a study of naive and memory T cell subsets. Both TRBC1 and TRBC2 were covered by a beta constant-region primer of two equimolar oligonucleotides. Ligated cDNA was amplified by four rounds of PCR with nested alpha and beta constant-region primers and SP2. TCRdb called the UMI-ligation and nested PCR reads again in MiXCR, with one record for every CDR3 protein. Of 80,000 to 95,000 distinct CDR3 sequences listed, 9% are singletons. The sequencing sample was made of naive CD8+ T cells from blood. The source of these receptors is a human donor in good health.

The chain combines TRBV14 with TRBJ2-3; D possibly uses TRBD1 or TRBD2 (5 bases each). Germline V gene sequence: CDR1 SGHDN, CDR2 FVKESK. The CDR3 runs to 14 residues. V was clipped by 4 bases and J by 2 bases, with 10 bases between them. CDR3 nucleotide sequence: TGTGCCAGCAGCCCGGGACCGATCACAGATACGCAGTATTTT. Its translation: CASSPGPITDTQYF.

This clonotype was recorded at least ten times. The chain recombines TRBV30 with TRBJ2-7; 7 bases line up with TRBD1. The ends lost 4 bases at V and 3 bases at J; junction bases unmatched: 9. This CDR3 is built from 14 residues. Germline CDR1 reads GTSNPN; CDR2 reads SVGIG (reference sequence). CDR3 amino acids: CAWNPTGIDYEQYF. The CDR3 DNA follows: TGTGCCTGGAACCCGACAGGGATTGACTACGAGCAGTACTTC.

The chain joins TRBV6-8 to TRBJ1-5; D remains ambiguous. Germline CDR1 reads MNHGY; CDR2 reads SAAAGT. CDR3 length: 13 amino acids. Trimming took 9 bases from V and 6 from J, leaving 15 bases between them. Here the CDR3 reads CARFPRTSQPQHF. CDR3 in DNA: TGTGCCAGGTTTCCCAGGACGAGTCAGCCCCAGCATTTT.

This clonotype was counted a few times. The chain has TRBV4-1 and TRBJ2-1; D uncertain. The CDR3 length is 14 residues. Trimming removed 3 bases from V and 10 bases from J, with 16 bases in between. The germline V gene has CDR1 MGHRA and CDR2 YSYEKL. The CDR3, as DNA: TGCGCCAGCAGCCAGGCCCTCGGACCTTCAGAGCAGTTCTTC. Its translation is CASSQALGPSEQFF.

This chain connects TRBV20-1 to TRBJ2-4; D possibly corresponds to TRBD2 (6 bases). Between the trimmed V and J ends, which lost 6 bases and 0 bases, there was a span of 15 bases. Germline V gives CDR1 DFQATT, CDR2 SNEGSKA (reference sequence). The CDR3 is 15 residues long. Written as DNA, the CDR3 is TGCAGTGCCAGTGACTCGGGGGAAGCCAAAAACATTCAGTACTTC. Protein product: CSASDSGEAKNIQYF.

DNA of the CDR3: TGTGCCACCAGTACGGCCAGGCGGGACAGGGGGAACTACGAGCAGTACTTC. The encoded protein is CATSTARRDRGNYEQYF. The V gene is TRBV24-1, the J gene TRBJ2-7, with 11 bases matching TRBD1. Germline assignment: CDR1 KGHDR and CDR2 SFDVKD. The V and J ends lost 6 bases and 3 bases, in that order; junction bases with no gene match: 12. CDR3 size: 17 residues.

The genes are TRBV2 and TRBJ1-2; D perhaps matches TRBD1 (5 bases). Deletions cut 0 bases from V and 4 bases from J, with 6 bases between. Germline CDR1 and CDR2: SNHLY and FYNNEI. The CDR3 length is 13 residues. The CDR3 bases are TGTGCCAGCAGTGAAGCAGGGGCCTATGGCTACACCTTC. Translating it yields CASSEAGAYGYTF.

This clonotype was recorded many times. This chain uses TRBV29-1 with TRBJ2-1, with TRBD2 as a possible D gene (5 bases). The CDR3 is 13 residues long. CDR1 is SQVTM and CDR2 is ANQGSEA in the germline V gene. Between the trimmed V and J ends, which lost 5 bases and 5 bases, there was a span of 13 bases. The CDR3 loop is CSVSGYAHNEQFF. For the CDR3, the DNA is TGCAGCGTTAGCGGATACGCCCACAATGAGCAGTTCTTC.

This clonotype was counted between two and nine times. This chain joins TRBV7-6 and TRBJ2-7; D may be TRBD2 (5 bases). Germline CDR1 and CDR2: SGHVS and FNYEAQ. This CDR3 region has 18 residues. V was cut by 5 bases and J by 5 bases, with 28 bases left in between. In DNA form, the CDR3 reads TGTGCCAGCAGCCGAGACCGACCGAGGACGGCTTCGGGGAACGAGCAGTACTTC. As protein: CASSRDRPRTASGNEQYF.

This clonotype has at least ten counts. This chain joins TRBV28 and TRBJ1-1; no clear D gene. The germline V gene has CDR1 MDHEN and CDR2 SYDVKM. There are 13 residues in the CDR3. V gave up 5 bases and J gave up 3 bases, with 10 bases separating them. In DNA form, the CDR3 reads TGTGCCAGCAGTCTCATGGATTACACTGAAGCTTTCTTT. Its translation: CASSLMDYTEAFF.

The chain has TRBV4-1 and TRBJ2-1; 11 bases fit TRBD2. The CDR3 has 15 residues. V was pared by 0 bases and J by 8 bases, with 3 bases of the junction left unmatched. Per the germline V gene, CDR1 is MGHRA and CDR2 is YSYEKL. The CDR3 loop reads CASSQDSGRADEQFF. The CDR3 DNA is TGCGCCAGCAGCCAAGATAGCGGGAGGGCCGATGAGCAGTTCTTC.

This clonotype appeared many times. This sequence joins TRBV12-5 and TRBJ2-1; the D gene is possibly TRBD1 (5 bases). Germline CDR1 LGHNT, CDR2 FRNRAP. Trimming took off 3 bases at V and 8 bases at J, with 11 bases between the two ends. This CDR3 has 13 amino acids. CDR3 amino acids: CASGLSGFDEQFF. The CDR3 bases are TGTGCTAGTGGTTTATCAGGGTTCGATGAGCAGTTCTTC.

This clonotype showed up many times. The rearrangement joins TRBV4-1 to TRBJ2-3, with no clear D. The germline V and J ends were trimmed by 3 bases and 0 bases, with 10 bases remaining between them. The CDR3 has 15 amino acids. The germline gives CDR1 MGHRA, CDR2 YSYEKL. Here the CDR3 DNA reads TGCGCCAGCAGCCAGGTGGTCGGTAGCACAGATACGCAGTATTTT. As protein: CASSQVVGSTDTQYF.

This clonotype was seen at least ten times. The chain joins TRBV3-1 to TRBJ2-3; TRBD2 might be the D (5 bases). Germline V gene sequence: CDR1 LGHDT, CDR2 YNNKEL (reference sequence). This CDR3 has 15 residues. V was shortened by 3 bases and J by 0 bases, with 10 bases between the two germline ends. CDR3 nucleotide sequence: TGTGCCAGCAGCCATCTGAGGGAGAGCACAGATACGCAGTATTTT. Encoded protein: CASSHLRESTDTQYF.

This clonotype was counted at least ten times. V and J are TRBV29-1 and TRBJ1-1; D is perhaps TRBD1 (5 bases). CDR1 is SQVTM and CDR2 is ANQGSEA in the germline V gene. The CDR3 is 15 residues long. V lost 6 bases to trimming and J lost 3 bases, with 20 bases between them. In DNA form, the CDR3 reads TGCAGCGTCGATACCGGGGCGAGGGATGACACTGAAGCTTTCTTT. Its protein is CSVDTGARDDTEAFF. The whole variable domain, remainder taken from reference TRBV29-1 and TRBJ1-1, is SAVISQKPSRDICQRGTSLTIQCQVDSQVTMMFWYRQQPGQSLTLIATANQGSEATYESGFVIDKFPISRPNLTFSTLTVSNMSPEDSSIYLCSVDTGARDDTEAFFGQGTRLTVV.

This clonotype was recorded many times. This chain connects TRBV2 to TRBJ1-1, with D unresolved. The CDR3 runs to 13 residues. Looked up from germline, CDR1 is SNHLY and CDR2 is FYNNEI. V lost 5 bases and J 1 base, leaving 8 bases between the germline ends. Here the CDR3 DNA reads TGTGCCAGCAGTCCCACACAGAACACTGAAGCTTTCTTT. It translates to CASSPTQNTEAFF.

This clonotype has a count of ten or more. The V call is TRBV7-9, the J call TRBJ1-1; no definite D call. The germline gives CDR1 SEHNR, CDR2 FQNEAQ (reference sequence). V was trimmed by 4 bases and J by 6 bases, leaving 9 bases between them. This CDR3 is 12 amino acids long. The CDR3 region has the DNA TGTGCCAGCAGCTCCACCGAGCCTGAAGCTTTCTTT. Translation: CASSSTEPEAFF. The full variable domain, in which reference TRBV7-9 and TRBJ1-1 provide the parts outside the CDR3, is DTGVSQNPRHKITKRGQNVTFRCDPISEHNRLYWYRQTLGQGPEFLTYFQNEAQLEKSRLLSDRFSAERPKGSFSTLEIQRTEQGDSAMYLCASSSTEPEAFFGQGTRLTVV.

The chain is built from TRBV9 and TRBJ2-2; 10 nucleotides agree with TRBD2. V was clipped by 0 bases and J by 4 bases; unmatched bases: 3. The V gene's germline CDR1 is SGDLS and CDR2 YYNGEE. The CDR3 is 16 amino acids. The CDR3, as DNA: TGTGCCAGCAGCGTAGTCGCTAGCGGGGGCACCGGGGAGCTGTTTTTT. Translated: CASSVVASGGTGELFF. The full variable domain, with the rest looked up from reference TRBV9 and TRBJ2-2, is DSGVTQTPKHLITATGQRVTLRCSPRSGDLSVYWYQQSLDQGLQFLIQYYNGEERAKGNILERFSAQQFPDLHSELNLSSLELGDSALYFCASSVVASGGTGELFFGEGSRLTVL.

This clonotype was recorded at least ten times. The chain has TRBV29-1 and TRBJ2-1; 9 bases map to TRBD2. V lost 1 base, J lost 6 bases, and 7 bases stayed unmatched. CDR1 and CDR2 (germline): SQVTM, ANQGSEA. The CDR3 runs to 15 residues. The CDR3 DNA follows: TGCAGCGTTGAAGGACTAGCGGCCGTTTTCAATGAGCAGTTCTTC. Its translation: CSVEGLAAVFNEQFF.

There are many counts of this clonotype. The rearrangement links TRBV29-1 to TRBJ2-3, with D possibly TRBD1 on 6 matching bases. Germline V gene data show CDR1 as SQVTM and CDR2 as ANQGSEA. V lost 0 bases and J 6 bases, leaving 22 bases between the germline ends. The length of the CDR3 is 17 residues. CDR3 amino acids: CSVEDRIAGTSQDTQYF. The CDR3 DNA reads as TGCAGCGTTGAAGATAGGATAGCAGGGACATCACAGGATACGCAGTATTTT.

This clonotype was counted ten times or more. V usage is TRBV12-3 or TRBV12-4 and J usage is TRBJ2-7, with TRBD2 matching 9 bases. V was pared by 3 bases and J by 6 bases, with 12 bases of the junction left unmatched. The length of the CDR3 is 16 residues. The CDR3 DNA sequence: TGTGCCAGCAGTTTCTTAGCGGGAGCCCCTCAGGGCGAGCAGTACTTC. It translates to CASSFLAGAPQGEQYF.

This clonotype has a handful of counts. The chain links TRBV12-3 or TRBV12-4 to TRBJ2-3, with TRBD2 as a possible D gene (6 bases). This CDR3 contains 13 residues. Trimming removed 6 bases from V and 6 bases from J, with 13 bases in between. In DNA, the CDR3 is TGTGCCAGCAGCGGGAGTCCCCGGGATACGCAGTATTTT. Protein product: CASSGSPRDTQYF.